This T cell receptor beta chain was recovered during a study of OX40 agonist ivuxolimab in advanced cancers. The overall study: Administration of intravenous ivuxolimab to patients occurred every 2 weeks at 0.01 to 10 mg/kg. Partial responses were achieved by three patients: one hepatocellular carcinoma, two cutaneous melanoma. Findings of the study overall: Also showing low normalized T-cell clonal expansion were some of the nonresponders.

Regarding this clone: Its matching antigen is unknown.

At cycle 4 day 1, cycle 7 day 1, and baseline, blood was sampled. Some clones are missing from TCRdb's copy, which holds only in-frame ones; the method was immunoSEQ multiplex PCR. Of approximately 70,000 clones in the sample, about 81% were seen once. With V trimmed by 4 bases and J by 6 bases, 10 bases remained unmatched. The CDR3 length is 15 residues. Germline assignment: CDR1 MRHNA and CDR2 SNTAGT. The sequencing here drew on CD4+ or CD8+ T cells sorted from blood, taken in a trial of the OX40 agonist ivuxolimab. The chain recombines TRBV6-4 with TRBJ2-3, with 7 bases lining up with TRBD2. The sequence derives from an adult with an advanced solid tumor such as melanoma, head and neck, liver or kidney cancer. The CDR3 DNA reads TGTGCCAGCAGTGTACGGAGCGGGGCGGGGGATACGCAGTATTTT. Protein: CASSVRSGAGDTQYF.